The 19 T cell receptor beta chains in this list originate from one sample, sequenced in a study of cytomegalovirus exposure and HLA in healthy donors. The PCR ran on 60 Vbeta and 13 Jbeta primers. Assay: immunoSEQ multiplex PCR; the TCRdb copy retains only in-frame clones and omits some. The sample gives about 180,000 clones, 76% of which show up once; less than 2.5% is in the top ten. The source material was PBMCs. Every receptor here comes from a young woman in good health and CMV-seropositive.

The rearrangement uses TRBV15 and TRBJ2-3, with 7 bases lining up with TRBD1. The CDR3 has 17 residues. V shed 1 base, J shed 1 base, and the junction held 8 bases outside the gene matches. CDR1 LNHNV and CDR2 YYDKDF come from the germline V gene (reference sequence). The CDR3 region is CATSRGEQGSRTDTQYF. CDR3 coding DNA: TGTGCCACCAGCAGAGGGGAACAGGGGTCGCGCACAGATACGCAGTATTTT.

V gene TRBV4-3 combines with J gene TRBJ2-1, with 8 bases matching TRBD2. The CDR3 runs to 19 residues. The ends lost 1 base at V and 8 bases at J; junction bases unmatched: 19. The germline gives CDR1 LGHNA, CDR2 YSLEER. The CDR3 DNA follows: TGCGCCAGCAGCCAAGGCGGCGCGGGGGGACGGCCCCTTTTGCATGAGCAGTTCTTC. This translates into CASSQGGAGGRPLLHEQFF.

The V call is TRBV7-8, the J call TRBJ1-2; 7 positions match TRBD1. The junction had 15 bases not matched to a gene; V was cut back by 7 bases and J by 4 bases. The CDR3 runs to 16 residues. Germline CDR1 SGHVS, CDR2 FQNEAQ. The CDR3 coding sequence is TGTGCCAGCACCCCCCGGCGGGACAGATCATTCTATGGCTACACCTTC. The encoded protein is CASTPRRDRSFYGYTF.

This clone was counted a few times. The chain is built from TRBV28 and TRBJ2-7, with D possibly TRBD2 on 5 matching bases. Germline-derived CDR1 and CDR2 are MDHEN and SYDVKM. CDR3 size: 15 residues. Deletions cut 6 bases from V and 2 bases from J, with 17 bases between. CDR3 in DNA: TGTGCCAGCAGGATTGCGTACGGGAACCCCTACGAGCAGTACTTC. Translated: CASRIAYGNPYEQYF. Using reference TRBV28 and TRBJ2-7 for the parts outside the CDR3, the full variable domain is DVKVTQSSRYLVKRTGEKVFLECVQDMDHENMFWYRQDPGLGLRLIYFSYDVKMKEKGDIPEGYSVSREKKERFSLILESASTNQTSMYLCASRIAYGNPYEQYFGPGTRLTVT.

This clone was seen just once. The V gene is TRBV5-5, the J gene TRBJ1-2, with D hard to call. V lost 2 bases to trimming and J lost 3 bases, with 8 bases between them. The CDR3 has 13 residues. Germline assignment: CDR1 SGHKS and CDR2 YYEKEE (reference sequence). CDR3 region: CASSFQQDYGYTF. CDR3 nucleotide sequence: TGTGCCAGCAGCTTCCAACAAGACTATGGCTACACCTTC.

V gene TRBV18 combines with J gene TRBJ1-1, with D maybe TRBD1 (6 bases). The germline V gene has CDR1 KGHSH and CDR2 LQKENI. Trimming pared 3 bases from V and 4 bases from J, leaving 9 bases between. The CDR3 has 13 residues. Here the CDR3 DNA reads TGTGCCAGCTCACCCACAGGGTTCACTGAAGCTTTCTTT. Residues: CASSPTGFTEAFF.

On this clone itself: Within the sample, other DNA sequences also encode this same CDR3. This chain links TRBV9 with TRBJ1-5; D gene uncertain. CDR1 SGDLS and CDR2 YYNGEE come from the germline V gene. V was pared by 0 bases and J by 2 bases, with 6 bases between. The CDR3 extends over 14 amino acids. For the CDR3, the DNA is TGTGCCAGCAGCGTAGACGGTGGCAATCAGCCCCAGCATTTT. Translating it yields CASSVDGGNQPQHF.

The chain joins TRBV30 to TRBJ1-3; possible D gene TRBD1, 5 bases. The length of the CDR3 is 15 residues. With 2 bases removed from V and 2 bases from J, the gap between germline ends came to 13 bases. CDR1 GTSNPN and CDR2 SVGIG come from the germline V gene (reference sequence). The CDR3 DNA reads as TGTGCCTGGAGTAGAAAGGGGCTGGCTGGAAACACCATATATTTT. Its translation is CAWSRKGLAGNTIYF.

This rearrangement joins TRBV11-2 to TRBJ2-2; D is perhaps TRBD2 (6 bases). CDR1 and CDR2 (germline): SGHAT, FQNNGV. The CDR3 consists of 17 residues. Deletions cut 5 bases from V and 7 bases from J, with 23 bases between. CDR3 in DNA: TGTGCCAGCAGCCCTTCGGGCGGGACCCCGAGTGACGGGGAGCTGTTTTTT. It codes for CASSPSGGTPSDGELFF.

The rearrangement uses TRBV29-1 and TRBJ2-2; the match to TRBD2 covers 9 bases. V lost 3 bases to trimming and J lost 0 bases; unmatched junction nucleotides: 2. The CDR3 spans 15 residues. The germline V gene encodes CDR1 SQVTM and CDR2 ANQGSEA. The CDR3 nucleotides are TGCAGCGTTGAGGCTAGCGGGGCGAACACCGGGGAGCTGTTTTTT. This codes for CSVEASGANTGELFF.

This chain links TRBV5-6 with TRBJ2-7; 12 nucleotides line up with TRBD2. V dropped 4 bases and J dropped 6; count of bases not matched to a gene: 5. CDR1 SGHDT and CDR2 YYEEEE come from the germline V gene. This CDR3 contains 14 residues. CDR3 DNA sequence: TGTGCCAGCAGCCCTAGCGGGGGGGCGGGCGAGCAGTACTTC. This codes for CASSPSGGAGEQYF.

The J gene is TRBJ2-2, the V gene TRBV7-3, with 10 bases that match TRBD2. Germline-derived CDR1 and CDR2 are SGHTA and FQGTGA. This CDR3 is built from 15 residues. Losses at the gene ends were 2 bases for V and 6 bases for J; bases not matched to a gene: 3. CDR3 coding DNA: TGTGCCAGCAGCTTAGCAGCGGGGGGGGCCGGGGAGCTGTTTTTT. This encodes CASSLAAGGAGELFF.

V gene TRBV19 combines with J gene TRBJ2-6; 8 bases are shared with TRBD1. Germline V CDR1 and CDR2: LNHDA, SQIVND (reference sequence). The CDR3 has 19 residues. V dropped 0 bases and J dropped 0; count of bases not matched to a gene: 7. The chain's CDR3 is CASSIDAAGGYSGANVLTF. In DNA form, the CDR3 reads TGTGCCAGTAGTATAGACGCGGCAGGGGGCTACTCTGGGGCCAACGTCCTGACTTTC.

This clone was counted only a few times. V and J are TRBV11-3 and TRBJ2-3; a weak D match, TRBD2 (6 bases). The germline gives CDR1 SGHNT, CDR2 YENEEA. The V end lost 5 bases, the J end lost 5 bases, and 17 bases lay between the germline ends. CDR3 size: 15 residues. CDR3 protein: CASSPWGDRKDTQYF. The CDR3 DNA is TGTGCCAGCAGCCCTTGGGGGGACCGTAAAGATACGCAGTATTTT.

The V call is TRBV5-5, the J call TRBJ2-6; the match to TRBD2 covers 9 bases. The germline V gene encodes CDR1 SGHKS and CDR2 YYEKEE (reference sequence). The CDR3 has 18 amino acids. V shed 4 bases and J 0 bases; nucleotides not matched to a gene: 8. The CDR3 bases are TGTGCCAGCAGCGCGGGGGGGCGGATAATCTCTGGGGCCAACGTCCTGACTTTC. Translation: CASSAGGRIISGANVLTF.

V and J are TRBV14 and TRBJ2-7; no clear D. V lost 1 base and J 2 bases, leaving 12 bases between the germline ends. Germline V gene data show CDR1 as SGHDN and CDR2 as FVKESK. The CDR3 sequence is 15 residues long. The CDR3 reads CASSQGTSSTYEQYF. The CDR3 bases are TGTGCCAGCAGCCAAGGTACGAGTAGTACCTACGAGCAGTACTTC.

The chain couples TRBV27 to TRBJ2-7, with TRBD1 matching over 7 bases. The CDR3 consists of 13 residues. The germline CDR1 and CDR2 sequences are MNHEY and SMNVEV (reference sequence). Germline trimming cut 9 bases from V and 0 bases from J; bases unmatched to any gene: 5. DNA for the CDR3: TGTGCCAGTGCGACAGGGCTCTCCTACGAGCAGTACTTC. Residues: CASATGLSYEQYF.

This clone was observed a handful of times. DNA for the CDR3: TGTGCCAGCAGCTGGGGACTAGCGGGGACAGATACGCAGTATTTT. This encodes CASSWGLAGTDTQYF. The V gene is TRBV5-4, the J gene TRBJ2-3; 13 positions match TRBD2. CDR1 and CDR2 from the germline V gene are SGHNT and YYREEE (reference sequence). After removal of 3 bases from V and 3 bases from J, the junction contained 1 base not matched to a gene. The CDR3 has 15 amino acids.

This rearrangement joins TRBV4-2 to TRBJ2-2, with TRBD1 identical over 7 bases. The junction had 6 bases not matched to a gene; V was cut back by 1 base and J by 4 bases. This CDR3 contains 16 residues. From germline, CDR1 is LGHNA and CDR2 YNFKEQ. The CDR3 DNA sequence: TGTGCCAGCAGCCAAGGACTGGGACAGATCACCGGGGAGCTGTTTTTT. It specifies CASSQGLGQITGELFF.